The sequence of this TCR beta chain was determined in a study of CD8+ T cells in alopecia areata. Study findings and constraints: Both scalp clonality and the expanded CD8+ clones among the top 100 showed a significant decrease with tofacitinib.

CDR3 length: 13 residues. V lost 5 bases, J lost 6 bases, and 6 bases stayed unmatched. Germline loops: CDR1 MDHEN, CDR2 SYDVKM. cDNA prepared by RNA extraction and subsequent reverse transcription served as the template for sequencing. The method was immunoSEQ multiplex PCR; TCRdb's version includes in-frame clones alone and lacks a portion of them. Here the sample spans 200,000 or so clones, about three fifths being singletons. This clone was recorded a few times. Its antigen is not known. The treatment denotes: oral pan-JAK inhibitor, 5-10 mg twice daily. This receptor was obtained from a human donor with alopecia areata. The sequences come from CD4+ T cells sorted from blood, collected at week 24, from a patient treated with tofacitinib. V and J are TRBV28 and TRBJ1-1; 7 bases fit TRBD1. The CDR3 is CASSPGTAPEAFF. In DNA, the CDR3 is TGTGCCAGCAGTCCCGGGACAGCCCCTGAAGCTTTCTTT.